The clone carrying this T cell receptor beta chain was counted ten times or more. Its target is not known. The read is 3 residues too short to cover the CDR3 end, so that end is filled in from the germline J gene. Each donor provided 5 to 8 ml of heparinized whole blood. The CDR3 spans 14 residues. Germline V gene sequence: CDR1 MNHNS, CDR2 SASEGT. The V end was cut by 3 bases, the J end by 3 bases, with 11 bases between. The sample originates from a study of T cell clonality in common variable immunodeficiency. Whole-study results and caveats: Shared TCRbeta clones were fewer between CVID subjects than controls. CVID subjects had higher TCRbeta clonality than healthy controls, most marked in about a third. In common variable immunodeficiency, TCR beta chains reportedly carried fewer deletions and N-nucleotide insertions.

Method: immunoSEQ multiplex PCR; TCRdb's copy keeps in-frame clones and lacks some. The sample holds about 52,000 clones, and no clone turns up only once. The TCR was taken from a person aged 18 to 75 in good health. J is TRBJ1-1 and V is TRBV6-1; possibly TRBD1 for D (5 bases). Sequenced: peripheral blood mononuclear cells. The covered CDR3 bases are TGTGCCAGCAGTGACAGGGTCGAACACACTGAA. Translating gives CASSDRVEHTE. The CDR3 in its entirety is CASSDRVEHTEAFF.